A selection of T cell receptor beta chains follows, all from one sample in a study of control samples from healthy donors and cancer patients. Method: immunoSEQ multiplex PCR; TCRdb's copy keeps in-frame clones and lacks some. The table shows some 150,000 clones, with approximately 94% occurring only once. Specimen: PBMCs. The source is a man in his sixties with colorectal cancer. Each CDR3 is given with its conserved first and last residue. A D gene is named only where the DNA matches it firmly. Expanded clones are given a class, and other clones once, few, many or no size at all.

j_call,v_call,clone_size,d_call,cdr3_aa,cdr3_nt
TRBJ2-5,TRBV11-2,-,-,CASSLVGTRGETQYF,TGTGCCAGCAGCTTAGTGGGTACCCGGGGGGAGACCCAGTACTTC
TRBJ1-6,TRBV21-1,-,-,CASSARQGKDNSPLHF,TGTGCCAGCAGCGCTCGACAGGGGAAAGATAATTCACCCCTCCACTTT
TRBJ2-2,TRBV25-1,-,-,CASSGAVANTGELFF,TGTGCCAGCAGTGGCGCGGTTGCGAACACCGGGGAGCTGTTTTTT
TRBJ1-1,TRBV19,-,-,CAIRGYENTEAFF,TGTGCCATTCGAGGGTATGAGAACACTGAAGCTTTCTTT
TRBJ2-1,TRBV5-8,-,-,CASSMAIDNEQFF,TGTGCCAGCAGCATGGCGATAGACAATGAGCAGTTCTTC
TRBJ2-3,TRBV4-2,-,TRBD1,CASSPKTGQGADTQYF,TGTGCCAGCAGCCCAAAGACTGGTCAGGGGGCCGATACGCAGTATTTT
TRBJ2-5,TRBV5-4,-,-,CASSSGTSTQETQYF,TGTGCCAGCAGCTCTGGGACTTCTACCCAAGAGACCCAGTACTTC
TRBJ2-1,TRBV30,-,-,CAWKGPSYNEQFF,TGTGCCTGGAAGGGGCCGTCCTACAATGAGCAGTTCTTC
TRBJ2-7,TRBV29-1,-,-,CSVRGSSYEQYF,TGCAGCGTCAGGGGTTCCTCCTACGAGCAGTACTTC
TRBJ2-7,TRBV5-5,-,TRBD1,CASSLTGQQVYEQYF,TGTGCCAGCAGCTTGACGGGACAGCAAGTCTACGAGCAGTACTTC
TRBJ1-2,TRBV5-4,once,-,CASSLQENYGYTF,TGTGCCAGCAGCCTCCAGGAGAACTATGGCTACACCTTC
TRBJ2-7,TRBV11-1,-,-,CASSLEGYEQYF,TGTGCCAGCAGCTTAGAGGGCTACGAGCAGTACTTC